These T cell receptor beta chains were read from a single sample in a study of blood T cell repertoires in COVID-19. Here immunoSEQ multiplex PCR was the method, and the copy in TCRdb shows in-frame clones only, minus some. The sample lists fewer than 200,000 clones; around nine tenths were seen once. The sequencing input was peripheral blood. These receptors all stem from a man aged 50-60 years who had recovered from COVID-19. The CDR3 runs from the conserved cysteine through the conserved F or W. The D gene is left open where the match is weak. Rows give clone size only sometimes, using once, few, many, or a class for an expanded clone.

>TRBV4-1|TRBJ1-1|-|TRBD1
CASSQTGGPVGLGTEAFF
TGCGCCAGCAGCCAGACAGGGGGCCCGGTTGGCCTCGGCACTGAAGCTTTCTTT
>TRBV19|TRBJ2-3|-|-
CASSIGGHSSDTQYF
TGTGCCAGTAGTATCGGGGGGCATAGCTCAGATACGCAGTATTTT
>TRBV18|TRBJ2-1|-|-
CASSPRRTQGYNEQFF
TGTGCCAGCTCACCACGTCGGACCCAGGGGTACAATGAGCAGTTCTTC
>TRBV15|TRBJ2-2|-|-
CATSRDVGGGELFF
TGTGCCACCAGCAGAGATGTCGGGGGCGGGGAGCTGTTTTTT
>TRBV27|TRBJ2-2|-|TRBD2
CASSLRLAGGLNTGELFF
TGTGCCAGCAGTTTAAGACTAGCGGGAGGGCTGAACACCGGGGAGCTGTTTTTT
>TRBV6-5|TRBJ1-2|-|TRBD1
CASSYALDRGYGYTF
TGTGCCAGCAGTTACGCCCTGGACAGGGGGTATGGCTACACCTTC
>TRBV10-2|TRBJ1-5|-|-
CASSVGGAGNQPQHF
TGCGCCAGCAGTGTCGGTGGCGCGGGCAATCAGCCCCAGCATTTT
>TRBV10-3|TRBJ2-7|-|TRBD2
CAISDSGGTYEQYF
TGTGCCATCAGTGACAGCGGGGGTACCTACGAGCAGTACTTC
>TRBV27|TRBJ1-2|-|-
CASSRSGLKYGYTF
TGTGCCAGCAGTCGATCAGGGTTAAAGTATGGCTACACCTTC
>TRBV7-3|TRBJ2-1|-|TRBD1
CASSSDRVHHNEQFF
TGTGCCAGCAGCTCCGACAGGGTCCACCACAATGAGCAGTTCTTC
>TRBV4-1|TRBJ2-3|once|-
CASSQVAGATDTQYF
TGCGCCAGCAGCCAAGTTGCGGGGGCCACAGATACGCAGTATTTT